The source of this TCR beta chain is a study of control samples from healthy donors and cancer patients (dated by TCRdb to 2018 to 2020). Points on this clone: The target of this receptor is not known. No much larger clonotype is one base removed from it; base qualities were not supplied.

CDR1 and CDR2, per the germline V gene, are MDHEN and SYDVKM. The CDR3 contains 16 residues, cysteine and phenylalanine counted. Here the CDR3 DNA is all that survives: 48 bases in frame from base 1. V is cut back by 6 bases and J by 5 bases, with 13 bases in the junction unmatched. Library preparation used the immunoSEQ multiplex PCR assay. Held by TCRdb, this immuneACCESS table contains in-frame sequences only and omits some clones. Under half of the omission traces to an unresolved V gene where checked; the cause of the rest is unknown. The sample has 150,000 to 200,000 clones on record, approximately 94% of them singletons. The ten top clones hold approximately 1.5% of the sample.

Source material: blood. The source of this sequence is a woman younger than 35 in good health. The V and J genes are TRBV28 and TRBJ1-2; a stretch of 9 junction bases matches TRBD1. The CDR3 here reads CASSSPGQGSGYGYTF. The base sequence is TGTGCCAGCAGCTCACCGGGACAGGGATCCGGTTATGGCTACACCTTC.